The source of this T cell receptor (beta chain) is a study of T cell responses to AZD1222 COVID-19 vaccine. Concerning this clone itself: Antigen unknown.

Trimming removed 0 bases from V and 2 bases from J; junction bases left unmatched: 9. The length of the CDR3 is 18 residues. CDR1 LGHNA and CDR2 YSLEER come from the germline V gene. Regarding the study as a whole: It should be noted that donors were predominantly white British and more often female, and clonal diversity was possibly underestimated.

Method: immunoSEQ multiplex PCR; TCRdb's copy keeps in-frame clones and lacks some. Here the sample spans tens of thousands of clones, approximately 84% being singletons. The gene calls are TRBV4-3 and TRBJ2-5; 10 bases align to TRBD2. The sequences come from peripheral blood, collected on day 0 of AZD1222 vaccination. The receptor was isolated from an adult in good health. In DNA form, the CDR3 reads TGCGCCAGCAGCCAAGAAGCGGGGGGGACTAGACAACAAGAGACCCAGTACTTC. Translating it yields CASSQEAGGTRQQETQYF.